This T cell receptor (beta chain) was sequenced for a study of human T cells and chemical hapten exposure. Study-wide background: Small differences in pooled library volume mainly drove the variation in TCR yields per sample.

TCRdb ran MiXCR on the RACE reads and lists one entry per CDR3 protein. This table has 120,000 or so distinct CDR3 sequences, about 10% appearing once. This clonotype was recorded many times. What it binds is unknown. There are 14 residues in the CDR3. Germline V CDR1 and CDR2: SQVTM, ANQGSEA. J was trimmed by 0 bases and V by 4 bases; bases with no gene match: 4. Documented time point: patch test 3, about 24 weeks after DPC sensitization. As to treatment: therapeutic diphenylcyclopropenone sensitization with weekly scalp DPC. Study outcomes and limitations: With DPC sensitization, TCRs exceeding 1 in 1000 frequency showed no change.

The chain joins TRBV29-1 to TRBJ2-3; TRBD2 matches at 7 bases. This material consisted of whole blood, taken in connection with sensitization to the hapten diphenylcyclopropenone (DPC). The clonotype was recovered from a woman in her forties or fifties with alopecia areata. Some clones in this sample may be carry-over from other donors' samples. The chain's CDR3 is CSVVPAGSTDTQYF. The DNA of the CDR3 is TGCAGCGTTGTTCCAGCGGGGAGCACAGATACGCAGTATTTT.